These 10 T cell receptor beta chains were all obtained from the same sample, sequenced in a study of cytomegalovirus exposure and HLA in healthy donors. PCR used 60 Vbeta primers and 13 Jbeta primers. Generated by immunoSEQ multiplex PCR, the TCRdb table keeps only in-frame clones and is missing some. The sample lists over 150,000 clones, 55% to 80% occurring once. Specimen: PBMCs. These receptors were collected from a woman between 18 and 29 years old in good health and CMV-seropositive.

The genes are TRBV7-9 and TRBJ2-3; D unclear. The CDR3 has 15 residues. The V gene lost 3 bases and the J gene lost 1 base, with 11 bases spanning the gap. CDR1 is SEHNR, CDR2 FQNEAQ, per germline (reference sequence). The CDR3 protein is CASSFSARGTDTQYF. The CDR3 DNA follows: TGTGCCAGCAGCTTCTCAGCGAGAGGCACAGATACGCAGTATTTT.

This rearrangement joins TRBV5-1 to TRBJ1-3; a possible D gene is TRBD1 (5 bases). Germline-derived CDR1 and CDR2 are SGHRS and YFSETQ. V dropped 7 bases and J dropped 0 bases, with 14 bases sitting between them. The CDR3 totals 15 residues. The CDR3 coding sequence is TGCGCCAGCGGGGATGGGGCGAGCTCTGGAAACACCATATATTTT. This encodes CASGDGASSGNTIYF.

This clone was counted between two and nine times. The chain has TRBV19 and TRBJ2-7; 8 nucleotides agree with TRBD1. The germline V gene encodes CDR1 LNHDA and CDR2 SQIVND (reference sequence). J gave up 2 bases and V 5 bases, and 11 bases lay outside the gene matches. The CDR3 spans 16 residues. In DNA, the CDR3 is TGTGCCAGTAGTCCCGGGACAGGTATTGGGCCCTACGAGCAGTACTTC. Protein: CASSPGTGIGPYEQYF.

The sample holds a few counts of this clone. The gene calls are TRBV5-1 and TRBJ2-2; D possibly corresponds to TRBD1 (6 bases). V was pared by 4 bases and J by 1 base, with 11 bases between. The germline V gene has CDR1 SGHRS and CDR2 YFSETQ. The CDR3 is 15 amino acids. CDR3 sequence (DNA): TGCGCCAGCAGCCCGGGACAACAGAACACCGGGGAGCTGTTTTTT. This translates into CASSPGQQNTGELFF.

The rearrangement uses TRBV6-1 and TRBJ1-3, with D unclear. Looked up from germline, CDR1 is MNHNS and CDR2 is SASEGT. Trimming cost V 7 bases and J 8 bases, with 18 bases left between them. This CDR3 contains 14 residues. The CDR3 spells CASTREVAGYTIYF. CDR3 sequence (DNA): TGTGCCAGCACCCGAGAGGTAGCTGGGTACACCATATATTTT.

The chain has TRBV10-3 and TRBJ1-2; possibly TRBD1 for D (5 bases). Trimming shortened V by 11 bases and J by 4 bases, and 23 bases separated the two germline ends. CDR3 size: 15 residues. The germline V gene has CDR1 ENHRY and CDR2 SYGVKD. The CDR3 region has the DNA TGTGCCTCTCTAAGGGAAGGGACGGGAGTCTATGGCTACACCTTC. This translates into CASLREGTGVYGYTF.

This clone was counted a few times. V usage is TRBV6-1 and J usage is TRBJ2-5, with a weak D call TRBD1 (5 bases). The CDR3 length is 15 residues. V lost 2 bases to trimming and J lost 2 bases, with 12 bases between them. CDR1 MNHNS and CDR2 SASEGT come from the germline V gene. The CDR3 here is CASSESSAGQETQYF. The CDR3 nucleotides are TGTGCCAGCAGTGAATCTAGTGCAGGGCAAGAGACCCAGTACTTC.

The chain has TRBV9 and TRBJ1-2; perhaps TRBD1 as D (6 bases). The CDR3 is 15 residues long. Germline CDR1 and CDR2: SGDLS and YYNGEE. V was trimmed by 4 bases and J by 4 bases, leaving 17 bases between them. The CDR3 reads CASSLFTGPGYGYTF. CDR3 nucleotides: TGTGCCAGCAGCCTCTTCACAGGGCCCGGCTATGGCTACACCTTC.

This clone has just one count. The chain couples TRBV5-1 to TRBJ2-5; a weak D match, TRBD1 (6 bases). CDR3 length equals 13 residues. Germline CDR1 SGHRS, CDR2 YFSETQ. V shed 5 bases and J shed 1 base, with 9 bases lying between them. The CDR3 DNA reads as TGCGCCAGCAGACAGGGATTCCAAGAGACCCAGTACTTC. As protein: CASRQGFQETQYF.

The gene calls are TRBV25-1 and TRBJ2-7; 7 bases map to TRBD1. Germline V lookup: CDR1 MGHDK, CDR2 SYGVNS. This CDR3 comprises 14 residues. The ends lost 2 bases at V and 3 bases at J; junction bases unmatched: 4. The CDR3 region has the DNA TGTGCCAGCAGTGAAAGACAGGGCTTCTACGAGCAGTACTTC. The encoded protein is CASSERQGFYEQYF.